These 25 T cell receptor beta chains originate from one sample sequenced in a study of cytomegalovirus exposure and HLA in healthy donors. Primers for the PCR totalled 60 Vbeta and 13 Jbeta. Here immunoSEQ multiplex PCR was the method, and the copy in TCRdb shows in-frame clones only, minus some. Of approximately 140,000 clones listed, around 60% were seen once; the top ten hold roughly 7%. The sample was PBMCs. The receptors shown here come from a woman aged 60-70 years in good health and CMV-seropositive.

The genes are TRBV19 and TRBJ2-1; 10 nucleotides line up with TRBD2. CDR1 and CDR2 from the germline V gene are LNHDA and SQIVND (reference sequence). The length of the CDR3 is 13 residues. After removal of 7 bases from V and 7 bases from J, the junction contained 4 bases not matched to a gene. This CDR3 reads CASNSGRVNEQFF. In DNA, the CDR3 is TGTGCCAGTAACAGCGGGAGGGTAAATGAGCAGTTCTTC. Full variable domain (rest looked up from reference TRBV19 and TRBJ2-1): DGGITQSPKYLFRKEGQNVTLSCEQNLNHDAMYWYRQDPGQGLRLIYYSQIVNDFQKGDIAEGYSVSREKKESFPLTVTSAQKNPTAFYLCASNSGRVNEQFFGPGTRLTVL.

The chain is built from TRBV2 and TRBJ2-5, with a tentative D call TRBD1 (5 bases). The length of the CDR3 is 13 residues. Germline CDR1 and CDR2: SNHLY and FYNNEI. V shed 4 bases and J shed 4 bases, with 10 bases lying between them. The chain's CDR3 is CASSVGRVETQYF. CDR3 in DNA: TGTGCCAGCAGTGTGGGCAGGGTAGAGACCCAGTACTTC.

V is TRBV4-1 and J is TRBJ1-2; no clear D. The V gene lost 0 bases and the J gene lost 7 bases, with 6 bases spanning the gap. The CDR3 has 12 residues. Germline CDR1 MGHRA, CDR2 YSYEKL. Here the CDR3 reads CASSQESRGYTF. The CDR3, as DNA: TGCGCCAGCAGCCAAGAATCCCGTGGCTACACCTTC.

This clone was recorded a few times. The V and J genes are TRBV6-1 and TRBJ2-7; D remains ambiguous. The germline CDR1 and CDR2 sequences are MNHNS and SASEGT. Trimming pared 4 bases from V and 1 base from J, leaving 20 bases between. The CDR3 has 17 residues. The CDR3 region is CASSGFLGGVRSYEQYF. The CDR3 DNA reads TGTGCCAGCAGTGGGTTTCTTGGCGGTGTGCGATCCTACGAGCAGTACTTC.

The CDR3 nucleotides are TGTGCCAGCAGTGCACAGACAGGGGCGAATGAAAAACTGTTTTTT. Its translation is CASSAQTGANEKLFF. This chain uses TRBV6-1 with TRBJ1-4, with TRBD1 identical over 8 bases. Germline assignment: CDR1 MNHNS and CDR2 SASEGT. J gave up 5 bases and V 4 bases, and 6 bases lay outside the gene matches. The CDR3 has 15 amino acids.

The chain couples TRBV5-1 to TRBJ2-1; 12 positions agree with TRBD2. Germline trimming cut 4 bases from V and 7 bases from J; bases unmatched to any gene: 12. This CDR3 is built from 17 residues. CDR1 and CDR2 (germline): SGHRS, YFSETQ. CDR3 region: CASSPGLAGLGGNEQFF. In DNA, the CDR3 is TGCGCCAGCAGCCCCGGACTAGCGGGACTAGGAGGTAATGAGCAGTTCTTC. Using reference TRBV5-1 and TRBJ2-1 for the parts outside the CDR3, the full variable domain is KAGVTQTPRYLIKTRGQQVTLSCSPISGHRSVSWYQQTPGQGLQFLFEYFSETQRNKGNFPGRFSGRQFSNSRSEMNVSTLELGDSALYLCASSPGLAGLGGNEQFFGPGTRLTVL.

The chain is built from TRBV28 and TRBJ1-5; 7 nucleotides line up with TRBD1. After removal of 6 bases from V and 4 bases from J, the junction contained 9 bases not matched to a gene. Germline CDR1 MDHEN, CDR2 SYDVKM. The length of the CDR3 is 15 residues. The CDR3 nucleotides are TGTGCCAGCAGCCTACCAGGGGGACCAAATCAGCCCCAGCATTTT. Protein product: CASSLPGGPNQPQHF.

The chain couples TRBV7-9 to TRBJ1-2, with D unclear. The CDR3 contains 13 residues. Germline-derived CDR1 and CDR2 are SEHNR and FQNEAQ (reference sequence). V was trimmed by 2 bases and J by 0 bases, leaving 4 bases between them. The CDR3 loop reads CASSLIANYGYTF. The CDR3 DNA follows: TGTGCCAGCAGCTTAATAGCTAACTATGGCTACACCTTC. Variable domain in full (rest from reference TRBV7-9 and TRBJ1-2): DTGVSQNPRHKITKRGQNVTFRCDPISEHNRLYWYRQTLGQGPEFLTYFQNEAQLEKSRLLSDRFSAERPKGSFSTLEIQRTEQGDSAMYLCASSLIANYGYTFGSGTRLTVV.

The chain carries TRBV27 and TRBJ2-5; 14 bases map to TRBD2. Germline trimming cut 4 bases from V and 2 bases from J; bases unmatched to any gene: 3. Germline V gene lookup returns CDR1 MNHEY and CDR2 SMNVEV (reference sequence). This CDR3 comprises 16 residues. CDR3 in amino acids: CASSSGTSGGQETQYF. As DNA, the CDR3 is TGTGCCAGCAGTTCAGGGACTAGCGGGGGACAAGAGACCCAGTACTTC.

This chain uses TRBV9 with TRBJ1-3; D is perhaps TRBD1 (5 bases). Trimming pared 0 bases from V and 0 bases from J, leaving 13 bases between. CDR1 is SGDLS, CDR2 YYNGEE, per germline. This CDR3 region has 17 residues. The CDR3: CASSVAPGSVSGNTIYF. The CDR3 coding sequence is TGTGCCAGCAGCGTAGCTCCAGGGTCCGTCTCTGGAAACACCATATATTTT.

This chain connects TRBV30 to TRBJ2-7; tentatively, D is TRBD1 (6 bases). The germline gives CDR1 GTSNPN, CDR2 SVGIG (reference sequence). The V end lost 0 bases, the J end lost 3 bases, and 9 bases lay between the germline ends. This CDR3 has 13 amino acids. DNA of the CDR3: TGTGCCTGGAGTGTACAGGGCAACTACGAGCAGTACTTC. It codes for CAWSVQGNYEQYF.

The chain carries TRBV14 and TRBJ2-5, with TRBD1 matching 9 bases. The V gene end was trimmed by 4 bases and the J gene end by 3 bases; junction bases not matched to a gene: 6. Germline lookup yields CDR1 SGHDN and CDR2 FVKESK. This CDR3 is 15 amino acids long. This chain's CDR3 is CASSRRDRVKETQYF. CDR3 coding DNA: TGTGCCAGCAGCCGCCGGGACAGGGTAAAAGAGACCCAGTACTTC.

CDR3 coding DNA: TGTGCCAGCAGCTTGGGGGGCAGGGGGCTTAACACTGAAGCTTTCTTT. It codes for CASSLGGRGLNTEAFF. The chain links TRBV5-6 to TRBJ1-1, with TRBD1 matching over 8 bases. Germline loops: CDR1 SGHDT, CDR2 YYEEEE. This CDR3 has 16 residues. Losses at the gene ends were 0 bases for V and 2 bases for J; bases not matched to a gene: 6.

The rearrangement links TRBV30 to TRBJ1-1, with D tentatively TRBD1 (6 bases). Germline CDR1 reads GTSNPN; CDR2 reads SVGIG (reference sequence). V was clipped by 6 bases and J by 10 bases, with 15 bases between them. The CDR3 runs 11 residues. The CDR3 is CACHRGSAAFF. The CDR3 DNA is TGTGCCTGCCATAGGGGGTCAGCAGCTTTCTTT.

The V call is TRBV13, the J call TRBJ1-1; 8 nucleotides match TRBD1. V shed 2 bases, J shed 3 bases, and the junction held 5 bases outside the gene matches. CDR3 length: 15 residues. Germline V gene sequence: CDR1 PRHDT, CDR2 FYEKMQ (reference sequence). The CDR3 nucleotides read TGTGCCAGCAGCTTACTCGGGACAGGAGACACTGAAGCTTTCTTT. Protein sequence: CASSLLGTGDTEAFF.

The chain recombines TRBV4-3 with TRBJ2-5; 7 nucleotides agree with TRBD2. Germline V gene data show CDR1 as LGHNA and CDR2 as YSLEER. J lost 2 bases, V lost 0 bases, and 3 bases had no gene match. The length of the CDR3 is 15 residues. The CDR3 DNA follows: TGCGCCAGCAGCCAAGATGGGGGGGGACAAGAGACCCAGTACTTC. This gives the protein CASSQDGGGQETQYF.

This clone has just one count. The V gene is TRBV29-1, the J gene TRBJ2-7; 7 bases fit TRBD1. V lost 4 bases and J lost 3; bases outside the gene matches: 6. The V gene's germline CDR1 is SQVTM and CDR2 ANQGSEA. CDR3 length equals 13 residues. CDR3 loop: CSVAAGGNYEQYF. CDR3 in DNA: TGCAGCGTTGCGGCAGGGGGTAACTACGAGCAGTACTTC.

This clone has only a few counts. In DNA form, the CDR3 reads TGTGCCAGCAGTTACGGACAGGGAGGCAATGAGCAGTTCTTC. The encoded protein is CASSYGQGGNEQFF. V gene TRBV6-5 combines with J gene TRBJ2-1, with 8 bases lining up with TRBD1. The CDR3 contains 14 residues. The V gene's germline CDR1 is MNHEY and CDR2 SVGAGI. Trimming removed 2 bases from V and 6 bases from J; junction bases left unmatched: 3.

A few counts support this clone. The chain uses TRBV15 and TRBJ2-2; 8 nucleotides agree with TRBD1. V was pared by 5 bases and J by 1 base, with 3 bases of the junction left unmatched. The V gene's germline CDR1 is LNHNV and CDR2 YYDKDF (reference sequence). The CDR3 totals 15 residues. CDR3 in amino acids: CATSRGTGNTGELFF. The DNA for the CDR3 is TGTGCCACCAGCCGCGGGACAGGGAACACCGGGGAGCTGTTTTTT.

V gene TRBV28 combines with J gene TRBJ2-7; 11 bases fit TRBD2. Germline values: CDR1 MDHEN, CDR2 SYDVKM. The CDR3 has 14 residues. J lost 3 bases, V lost 5 bases, and 3 bases had no gene match. In DNA, the CDR3 is TGTGCCAGCAGTCCACTAGCGGGAGACTACGAGCAGTACTTC. Translation: CASSPLAGDYEQYF.

The chain links TRBV9 to TRBJ2-1; TRBD2 aligns across 9 bases. V shed 3 bases and J 5 bases; nucleotides not matched to a gene: 9. There are 16 residues in the CDR3. CDR1 and CDR2 from the germline V gene are SGDLS and YYNGEE. This chain's CDR3 is CASSAVAGATNNEQFF. CDR3 DNA sequence: TGTGCCAGCAGCGCAGTAGCGGGAGCGACGAACAATGAGCAGTTCTTC.

The chain combines TRBV19 with TRBJ2-7; the match to TRBD1 covers 8 bases. CDR3 length equals 14 residues. Germline values: CDR1 LNHDA, CDR2 SQIVND (reference sequence). Trimming cost V 6 bases and J 5 bases; bases outside gene matches: 9. The CDR3 loop is CASRLGTGRDEQYF. CDR3 nucleotide sequence: TGTGCCAGTAGACTAGGGACAGGCCGGGACGAGCAGTACTTC.

This clone came up a few times. This chain connects TRBV7-2 to TRBJ2-1, with D uncertain. CDR1 and CDR2 (germline): SGHTA, FQGNSA. The CDR3 loop spans 15 amino acids. V lost 5 bases, J lost 1 base, and 12 bases lay in between. The CDR3, as DNA: TGTGCCAGCAGCCAGGATTCGGTTTCCTACAATGAGCAGTTCTTC. Its protein is CASSQDSVSYNEQFF.

The chain is built from TRBV4-1 and TRBJ2-1, with D maybe TRBD2 (6 bases). Trimming cost V 0 bases and J 0 bases, with 15 bases left between them. The germline V gene encodes CDR1 MGHRA and CDR2 YSYEKL. The CDR3 runs 18 residues. The CDR3 reads CASSQEGGAVASYNEQFF. The CDR3 nucleotides read TGCGCCAGCAGCCAAGAGGGGGGAGCGGTTGCCTCCTACAATGAGCAGTTCTTC.

The chain links TRBV5-4 to TRBJ2-6; 7 bases agree with TRBD2. V trimming: 2 bases; J trimming: 4 bases; junction bases outside the gene matches: 9. The CDR3 consists of 17 residues. CDR1 and CDR2 from the germline V gene are SGHNT and YYREEE (reference sequence). The CDR3 spells CASSFRLASAGANVLTF. In DNA form, the CDR3 reads TGTGCCAGCAGCTTTAGACTAGCTTCTGCCGGGGCCAACGTCCTGACTTTC.